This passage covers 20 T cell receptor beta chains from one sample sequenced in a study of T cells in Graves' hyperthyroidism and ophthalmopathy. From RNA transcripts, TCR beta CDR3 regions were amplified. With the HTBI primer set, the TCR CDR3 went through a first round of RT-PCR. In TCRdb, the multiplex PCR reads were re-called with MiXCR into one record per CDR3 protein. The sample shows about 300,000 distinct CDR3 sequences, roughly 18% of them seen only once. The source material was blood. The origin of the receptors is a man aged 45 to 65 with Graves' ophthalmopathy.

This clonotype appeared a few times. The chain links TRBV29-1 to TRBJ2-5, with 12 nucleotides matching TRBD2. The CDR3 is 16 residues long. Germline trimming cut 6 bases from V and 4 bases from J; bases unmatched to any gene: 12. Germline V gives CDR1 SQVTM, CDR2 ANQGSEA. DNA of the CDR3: TGCAGCGTAGGCCTACTAGCGGGAGGCGCCGGAGAGACCCAGTACTTC. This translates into CSVGLLAGGAGETQYF.

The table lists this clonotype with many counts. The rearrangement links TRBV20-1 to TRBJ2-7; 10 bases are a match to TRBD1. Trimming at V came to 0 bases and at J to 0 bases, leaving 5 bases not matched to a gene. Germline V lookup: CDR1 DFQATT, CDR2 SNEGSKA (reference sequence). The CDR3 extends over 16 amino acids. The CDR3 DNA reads TGCAGTGCTAGAGACCTGGACAGGGGGGGCTCCTACGAGCAGTACTTC. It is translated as CSARDLDRGGSYEQYF.

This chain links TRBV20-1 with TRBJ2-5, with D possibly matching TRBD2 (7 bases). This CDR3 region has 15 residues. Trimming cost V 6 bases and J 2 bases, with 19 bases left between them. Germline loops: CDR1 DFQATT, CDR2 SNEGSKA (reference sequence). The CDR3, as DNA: TGCAGTGCCCTTAGGGGGGGATTACAGCAAGAGACCCAGTACTTC. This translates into CSALRGGLQQETQYF.

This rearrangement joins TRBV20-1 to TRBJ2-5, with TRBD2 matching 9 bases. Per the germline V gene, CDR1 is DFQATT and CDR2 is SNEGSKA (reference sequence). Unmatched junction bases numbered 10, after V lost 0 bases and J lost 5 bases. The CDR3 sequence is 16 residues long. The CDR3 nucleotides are TGCAGTGCTAGAGATCCAAGCGGGAGGAGACGGGAGACCCAGTACTTC. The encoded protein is CSARDPSGRRRETQYF.

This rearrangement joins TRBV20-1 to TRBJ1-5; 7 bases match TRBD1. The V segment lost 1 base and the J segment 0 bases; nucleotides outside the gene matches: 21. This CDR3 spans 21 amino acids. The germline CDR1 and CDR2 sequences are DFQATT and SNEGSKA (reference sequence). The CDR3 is CSARGPSGTELPYYSNQPQHF. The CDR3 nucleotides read TGCAGTGCTAGAGGACCCTCCGGGACAGAACTACCCTATTATAGCAATCAGCCCCAGCATTTT.

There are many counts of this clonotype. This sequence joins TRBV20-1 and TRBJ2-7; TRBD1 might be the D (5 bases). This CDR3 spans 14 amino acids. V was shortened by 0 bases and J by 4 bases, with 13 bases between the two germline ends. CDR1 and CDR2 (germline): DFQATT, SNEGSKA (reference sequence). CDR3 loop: CSARDKGSAYEQYF. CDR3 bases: TGCAGTGCTAGAGATAAGGGGTCAGCTTACGAGCAGTACTTC.

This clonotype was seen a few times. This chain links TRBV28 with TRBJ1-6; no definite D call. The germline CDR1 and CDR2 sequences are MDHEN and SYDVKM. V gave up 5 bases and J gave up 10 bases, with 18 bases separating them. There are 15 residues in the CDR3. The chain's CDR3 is CASSPYRGEGSPLHF. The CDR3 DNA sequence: TGTGCCAGCAGTCCGTACCGCGGGGAAGGCTCACCCCTCCACTTT.

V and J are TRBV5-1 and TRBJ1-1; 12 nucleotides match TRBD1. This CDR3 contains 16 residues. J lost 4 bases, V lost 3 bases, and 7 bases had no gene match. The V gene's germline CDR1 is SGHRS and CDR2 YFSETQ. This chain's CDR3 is CASSSGTGGGITEAFF. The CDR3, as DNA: TGCGCCAGCAGCTCTGGGACAGGGGGCGGCATCACTGAAGCTTTCTTT. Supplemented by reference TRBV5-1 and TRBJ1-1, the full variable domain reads KAGVTQTPRYLIKTRGQQVTLSCSPISGHRSVSWYQQTPGQGLQFLFEYFSETQRNKGNFPGRFSGRQFSNSRSEMNVSTLELGDSALYLCASSSGTGGGITEAFFGQGTRLTVV.

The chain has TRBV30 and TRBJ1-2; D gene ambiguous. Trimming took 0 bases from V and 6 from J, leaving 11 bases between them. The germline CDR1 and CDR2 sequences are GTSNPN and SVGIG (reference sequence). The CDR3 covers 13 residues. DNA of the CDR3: TGTGCCTGGAGTGTCCCCGGTCCCCATGGCTACACCTTC. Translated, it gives CAWSVPGPHGYTF.

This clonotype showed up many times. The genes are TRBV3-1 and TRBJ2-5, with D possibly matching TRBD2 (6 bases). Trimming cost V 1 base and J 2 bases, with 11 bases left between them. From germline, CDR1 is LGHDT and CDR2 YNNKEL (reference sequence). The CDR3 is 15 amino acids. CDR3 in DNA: TGTGCCAGCAGCCAAGCTGTTAGCGGACAAGAGACCCAGTACTTC. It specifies CASSQAVSGQETQYF.

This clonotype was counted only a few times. CDR3 amino acids: CASSLTLGQISGNTIYF. The CDR3 region has the DNA TGTGCCAGCAGCTTAACTCTAGGGCAGATCTCTGGAAACACCATATATTTT. V and J are TRBV13 and TRBJ1-3; D remains unclear. CDR1 and CDR2 from the germline V gene are PRHDT and FYEKMQ (reference sequence). The CDR3 is 17 residues long. V shed 2 bases and J shed 0 bases, with 14 bases lying between them.

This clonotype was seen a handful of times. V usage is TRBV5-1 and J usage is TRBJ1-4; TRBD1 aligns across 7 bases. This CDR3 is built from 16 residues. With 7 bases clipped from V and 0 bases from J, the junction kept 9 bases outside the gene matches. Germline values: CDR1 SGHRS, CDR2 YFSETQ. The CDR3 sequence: CASRTGDVATNEKLFF. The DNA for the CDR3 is TGCGCCAGCCGGACAGGAGATGTAGCAACTAATGAAAAACTGTTTTTT.

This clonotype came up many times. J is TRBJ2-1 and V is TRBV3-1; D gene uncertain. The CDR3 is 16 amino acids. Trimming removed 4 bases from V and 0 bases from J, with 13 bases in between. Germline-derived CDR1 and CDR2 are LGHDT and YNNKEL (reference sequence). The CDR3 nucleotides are TGTGCCAGCAGCCCACGTGGGTCGAGCTCCTACAATGAGCAGTTCTTC. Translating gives CASSPRGSSSYNEQFF.

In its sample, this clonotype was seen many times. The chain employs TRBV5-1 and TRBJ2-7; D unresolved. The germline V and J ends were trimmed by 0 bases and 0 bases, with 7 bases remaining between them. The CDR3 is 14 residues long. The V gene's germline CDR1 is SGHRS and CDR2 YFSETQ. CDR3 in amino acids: CASSLERSSYEQYF. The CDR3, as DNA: TGCGCCAGCAGCTTGGAAAGGAGCTCCTACGAGCAGTACTTC.

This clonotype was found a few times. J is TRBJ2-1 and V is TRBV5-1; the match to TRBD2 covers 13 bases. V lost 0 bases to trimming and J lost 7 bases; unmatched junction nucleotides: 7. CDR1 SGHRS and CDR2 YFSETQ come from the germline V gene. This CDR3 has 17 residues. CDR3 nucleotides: TGCGCCAGCAGCTTGGTGGGACTAGCGGGAAATGGAAATGAGCAGTTCTTC. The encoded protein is CASSLVGLAGNGNEQFF.

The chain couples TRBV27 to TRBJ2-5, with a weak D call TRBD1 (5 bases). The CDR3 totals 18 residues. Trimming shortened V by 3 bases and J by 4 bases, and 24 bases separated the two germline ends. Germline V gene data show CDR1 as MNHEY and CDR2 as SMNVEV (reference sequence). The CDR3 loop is CASSLTYGRQTSGETQYF. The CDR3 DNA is TGTGCCAGCAGTTTGACTTACGGTCGACAGACCTCAGGAGAGACCCAGTACTTC.

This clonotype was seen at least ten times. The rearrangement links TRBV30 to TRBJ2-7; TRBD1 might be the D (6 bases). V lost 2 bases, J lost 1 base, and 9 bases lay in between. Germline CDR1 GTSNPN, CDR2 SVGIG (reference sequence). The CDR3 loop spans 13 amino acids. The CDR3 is CAWSPDRSYEQYF. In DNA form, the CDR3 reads TGTGCCTGGAGTCCCGACAGGTCCTACGAGCAGTACTTC.

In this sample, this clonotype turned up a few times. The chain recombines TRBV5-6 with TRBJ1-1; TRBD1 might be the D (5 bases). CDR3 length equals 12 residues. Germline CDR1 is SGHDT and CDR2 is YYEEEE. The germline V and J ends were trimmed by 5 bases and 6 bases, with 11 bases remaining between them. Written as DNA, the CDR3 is TGTGCCAGCAGTCAGGGTGTCGCTGAAGCTTTCTTT. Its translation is CASSQGVAEAFF.

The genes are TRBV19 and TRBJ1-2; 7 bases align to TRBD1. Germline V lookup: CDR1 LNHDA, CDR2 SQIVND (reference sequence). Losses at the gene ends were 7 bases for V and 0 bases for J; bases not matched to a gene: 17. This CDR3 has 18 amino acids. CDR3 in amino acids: CASTQYRPGGLANYGYTF. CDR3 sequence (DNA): TGTGCCAGTACCCAGTATCGGCCAGGGGGGCTGGCTAACTATGGCTACACCTTC.

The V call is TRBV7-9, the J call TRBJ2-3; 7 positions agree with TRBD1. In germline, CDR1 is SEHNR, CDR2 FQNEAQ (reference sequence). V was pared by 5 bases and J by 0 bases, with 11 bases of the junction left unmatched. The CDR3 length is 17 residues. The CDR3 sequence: CASSDGQDSLSTDTQYF. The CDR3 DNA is TGTGCCAGCAGCGACGGACAGGACTCCCTTAGCACAGATACGCAGTATTTT.